One and the same sample provided the 26 T cell receptor beta chains below, sequenced in a study of T cells of healthy individuals. One entry per CDR3 protein, called by TCRdb with MiXCR from the 5' RACE reads. The sample contains roughly 76,000 distinct CDR3 sequences, more than 4.5% of which appear only once. Every receptor here comes from a female donor in good health.

V gene TRBV7-9 combines with J gene TRBJ2-3; 9 bases align to TRBD1. V trimming: 4 bases; J trimming: 5 bases; junction bases outside the gene matches: 16. The CDR3 extends over 18 amino acids. Germline V gene lookup returns CDR1 SEHNR and CDR2 FQNEAQ (reference sequence). The CDR3 bases are TGTGCCAGCAGCTCCCCCCGGGACCAGGGACAGGGCCAAGATACGCAGTATTTT. Translation: CASSSPRDQGQGQDTQYF.

This clonotype was detected only a few times. The chain recombines TRBV7-2 with TRBJ1-5, with D uncertain. Trimming removed 5 bases at V and 0 bases at J, with 8 bases between. CDR1 is SGHTA and CDR2 is FQGNSA in the germline V gene. CDR3 length: 14 residues. CDR3 residues: CASSLTNSNQPQHF. The CDR3 DNA reads as TGTGCCAGCAGCCTGACAAATAGCAATCAGCCCCAGCATTTT.

The genes are TRBV29-1 and TRBJ2-2; D is uncertain. The CDR3 runs 11 residues. The germline gives CDR1 SQVTM, CDR2 ANQGSEA. V shed 6 bases and J shed 6 bases, with 8 bases lying between them. The CDR3 sequence: CSVVQAGELFF. In DNA form, the CDR3 reads TGCAGCGTAGTTCAGGCCGGGGAGCTGTTTTTT.

As to this clonotype: The junction does not match germline at one end; this may be a read error. The chain couples TRBV28 to TRBJ2-1, with D unclear. Per the germline V gene, CDR1 is MDHEN and CDR2 is SYDVKM. The CDR3 contains 14 residues. The CDR3 DNA is TGTGCCAGCAGATGGAGAATCCCTTACAGTGAGCAGTTCTTC. Amino acids: CASRWRIPYSEQFF.

This clonotype was recorded at least ten times. The rearrangement uses TRBV7-9 and TRBJ2-7; D is unresolved. Trimming removed 1 base at V and 1 base at J, with 11 bases between. This CDR3 spans 15 amino acids. Germline CDR1 and CDR2: SEHNR and FQNEAQ (reference sequence). The CDR3 DNA sequence: TGTGCCAGCAGCTTAGGATTAGAGGTATCCTACGAGCAGTACTTC. It codes for CASSLGLEVSYEQYF.

J is TRBJ2-5 and V is TRBV25-1; D uncertain. The CDR3 spans 15 residues. CDR1 MGHDK and CDR2 SYGVNS come from the germline V gene. V was clipped by 3 bases and J by 4 bases, with 15 bases between them. The CDR3 DNA follows: TGTGCCAGCAGTGACGGACCCCAGTATTCAGAGACCCAGTACTTC. Its protein product is CASSDGPQYSETQYF.

In its sample, this clonotype was seen many times. This chain connects TRBV5-1 to TRBJ1-1, with 8 bases lining up with TRBD1. The CDR3 totals 15 residues. J lost 3 bases, V lost 3 bases, and 7 bases had no gene match. Per germline, CDR1 SGHRS and CDR2 YFSETQ. The CDR3 loop reads CASSSRQGLDTEAFF. In nucleotides, the CDR3 is TGCGCCAGCAGCTCAAGACAGGGGCTAGACACTGAAGCTTTCTTT.

In this sample, this clonotype turned up many times. The chain combines TRBV12-3 or TRBV12-4 with TRBJ2-7; tentatively, D is TRBD2 (5 bases). The CDR3 sequence is 16 residues long. Trimming cost V 5 bases and J 0 bases, with 17 bases left between them. CDR3 region: CASSSRHEGPSYEQYF. CDR3 sequence (DNA): TGTGCCAGCAGTAGTCGACACGAGGGTCCCTCCTACGAGCAGTACTTC.

This clonotype has more than one count but fewer than ten. V usage is TRBV20-1 and J usage is TRBJ2-7; D unclear. From germline, CDR1 is DFQATT and CDR2 SNEGSKA (reference sequence). V lost 3 bases to trimming and J lost 0 bases, with 9 bases between them. This CDR3 contains 13 residues. The CDR3 nucleotides read TGCAGTGCTAGCAAGAGCGTCTCCTACGAGCAGTACTTC. It specifies CSASKSVSYEQYF.

This chain's CDR3 is CASSVHRVSNQPQHF. CDR3 in DNA: TGTGCCAGCAGTGTCCACAGGGTTAGCAATCAGCCCCAGCATTTT. The chain uses TRBV25-1 and TRBJ1-5; maybe TRBD1 (6 bases). Trimming removed 4 bases from V and 0 bases from J, with 10 bases in between. The CDR3 is 15 residues long. Germline V gene lookup returns CDR1 MGHDK and CDR2 SYGVNS.

Many counts were recorded for this clonotype. The chain recombines TRBV3-1 with TRBJ1-2; D is ambiguous. Germline V gene lookup returns CDR1 LGHDT and CDR2 YNNKEL (reference sequence). With 3 bases removed from V and 8 bases from J, the gap between germline ends came to 16 bases. The CDR3 sequence is 14 residues long. CDR3 region: CASSHALKAGGYTF. The DNA for the CDR3 is TGTGCCAGCAGCCATGCCTTAAAGGCAGGAGGCTACACCTTC.

The rearrangement uses TRBV20-1 and TRBJ2-1, with no clear D. Germline V gene lookup returns CDR1 DFQATT and CDR2 SNEGSKA (reference sequence). V lost 0 bases and J 2 bases, leaving 8 bases between the germline ends. The CDR3 extends over 14 amino acids. The CDR3 nucleotides are TGCAGTGCTAGAGACCTCCGCCCCTACAATGAGCAGTTCTTC. Protein: CSARDLRPYNEQFF.

In its sample, this clonotype was seen many times. The chain recombines TRBV11-2 with TRBJ2-1; 8 nucleotides agree with TRBD2. Trimming cost V 5 bases and J 5 bases; bases outside gene matches: 5. The CDR3 extends over 14 amino acids. Germline CDR1 SGHAT, CDR2 FQNNGV. CDR3 loop: CASSLTGGDNEQFF. Written as DNA, the CDR3 is TGTGCCAGCAGCCTTACGGGGGGGGACAATGAGCAGTTCTTC. The complete variable domain, with remaining parts taken from reference TRBV11-2 and TRBJ2-1, reads EAGVAQSPRYKIIEKRQSVAFWCNPISGHATLYWYQQILGQGPKLLIQFQNNGVVDDSQLPKDRFSAERLKGVDSTLKIQPAKLEDSAVYLCASSLTGGDNEQFFGPGTRLTVL.

This clonotype was detected a few times. The gene calls are TRBV29-1 and TRBJ2-7, with 8 bases lining up with TRBD1. CDR3 size: 11 residues. The ends lost 6 bases at V and 10 bases at J; junction bases unmatched: 8. Germline CDR1 is SQVTM and CDR2 is ANQGSEA. The CDR3 region has the DNA TGCAGCGTCAGGAGACAGGGGCGCCAGTACTTC. Encoded protein: CSVRRQGRQYF.

This clonotype has ten or more counts. The chain has TRBV6-2 or TRBV6-3 and TRBJ2-5; unclear D gene. This CDR3 has 12 residues. V gave up 8 bases and J gave up 0 bases, with 7 bases separating them. Germline CDR1 is MNHEY and CDR2 is SVGEGT. The CDR3 nucleotides read TGTGCCAGCGCACTAAACCAAGAGACCCAGTACTTC. It translates to CASALNQETQYF.

The sample holds many counts of this clonotype. This chain uses TRBV2 with TRBJ1-1, with TRBD1 as a possible D gene (5 bases). V lost 4 bases and J 1 base, leaving 7 bases between the germline ends. Germline V lookup: CDR1 SNHLY, CDR2 FYNNEI. The CDR3 runs to 13 residues. The CDR3 protein is CASSVGQNTEAFF. The CDR3 nucleotides are TGTGCCAGCAGTGTTGGACAGAACACTGAAGCTTTCTTT.

This clonotype was seen repeatedly, ten times or more. The V call is TRBV6-2 or TRBV6-3, the J call TRBJ2-5; D not certain. CDR1 is MNHEY, CDR2 SVGEGT, per germline. This CDR3 has 13 residues. Trimming removed 6 bases at V and 7 bases at J, with 15 bases between. CDR3 in amino acids: CASRVSKAGTQYF. DNA of the CDR3: TGTGCCAGCAGGGTATCTAAGGCCGGGACCCAGTACTTC.

This clonotype was recorded at least ten times. The V call is TRBV29-1, the J call TRBJ2-1; D is unresolved. V was clipped by 4 bases and J by 6 bases, with 10 bases between them. Germline values: CDR1 SQVTM, CDR2 ANQGSEA. The CDR3 covers 12 residues. As DNA, the CDR3 is TGCAGCGTTGCGCCGTCGAGCAATGAGCAGTTCTTC. Encoded protein: CSVAPSSNEQFF.

This clonotype appeared many times. The chain joins TRBV20-1 to TRBJ1-2; D is ambiguous. Trimming took 0 bases from V and 4 from J, leaving 18 bases between them. Looked up from germline, CDR1 is DFQATT and CDR2 is SNEGSKA (reference sequence). This CDR3 contains 16 residues. CDR3 coding DNA: TGCAGTGCTAGAGACTCAGGTGCAGGCAACTCCTATGGCTACACCTTC. Translated: CSARDSGAGNSYGYTF.

This clonotype was seen at least ten times. V is TRBV7-6 and J is TRBJ1-3; no definite D call. CDR1 and CDR2 (germline): SGHVS, FNYEAQ. The CDR3 has 15 residues. V lost 4 bases and J 7 bases, leaving 17 bases between the germline ends. In nucleotides, the CDR3 is TGTGCCAGCAGCTCCCGTACCCCTAATGAGAACACCATATATTTT. Amino acids: CASSSRTPNENTIYF.

This clonotype was seen only a few times. The chain employs TRBV3-1 and TRBJ2-3; no firm D call. Germline V lookup: CDR1 LGHDT, CDR2 YNNKEL (reference sequence). This CDR3 region has 14 residues. Trimming took off 0 bases at V and 9 bases at J, with 13 bases between the two ends. The CDR3 spells CASSQDPQASTQYF. CDR3 nucleotide sequence: TGTGCCAGCAGCCAAGATCCTCAGGCCTCCACGCAGTATTTT.

This clonotype occurred many times. The CDR3 region is CASRTSGKIDTQYF. The CDR3 coding sequence is TGTGCCAGCCGGACTAGCGGGAAAATAGATACGCAGTATTTT. This chain joins TRBV6-1 and TRBJ2-3; 12 bases line up with TRBD2. Per the germline V gene, CDR1 is MNHNS and CDR2 is SASEGT. The CDR3 runs 14 residues. Trimming cost V 8 bases and J 5 bases; bases outside gene matches: 5.

This clonotype was seen more than once but under ten times. The V gene is TRBV12-3 or TRBV12-4, the J gene TRBJ1-2; 8 bases fit TRBD1. The trim removed 5 bases at V and 4 bases at J, leaving 9 bases unmatched. This CDR3 comprises 15 residues. The CDR3 DNA is TGTGCCAGCAGTCCCCGGACAGGGTTAAGCTATGGCTACACCTTC. Translation: CASSPRTGLSYGYTF.

This clonotype was recorded many times. The V and J genes are TRBV4-1 and TRBJ2-7, with D unclear. The CDR3 covers 16 residues. Germline CDR1 MGHRA, CDR2 YSYEKL. V was cut by 4 bases and J by 1 base, with 17 bases left in between. The CDR3 DNA follows: TGCGCCAGCAGCCTTACTATGGGTCTAAGATCCTACGAGCAGTACTTC. This translates into CASSLTMGLRSYEQYF.

This clonotype was observed many times. J is TRBJ1-6 and V is TRBV10-3; TRBD1 aligns across 10 bases. With 6 bases clipped from V and 8 bases from J, the junction kept 7 bases outside the gene matches. The germline V gene has CDR1 ENHRY and CDR2 SYGVKD. This CDR3 is built from 15 residues. The DNA of the CDR3 is TGTGCCATCAGCCCGACAGGGGGCTTGGATTCACCCCTCCACTTT. Its protein is CAISPTGGLDSPLHF.

This clonotype has a count of ten or more. The genes are TRBV7-9 and TRBJ2-7, with TRBD2 identical over 9 bases. The germline V gene encodes CDR1 SEHNR and CDR2 FQNEAQ (reference sequence). The V gene end was trimmed by 10 bases and the J gene end by 2 bases; junction bases not matched to a gene: 9. The CDR3 length is 14 residues. Here the CDR3 DNA reads TGTGCCACCCGGGGTAGCGGGGGTACCTACGAGCAGTACTTC. Its protein is CATRGSGGTYEQYF. The complete variable domain, with remaining parts taken from reference TRBV7-9 and TRBJ2-7, reads DTGVSQNPRHKITKRGQNVTFRCDPISEHNRLYWYRQTLGQGPEFLTYFQNEAQLEKSRLLSDRFSAERPKGSFSTLEIQRTEQGDSAMYLCATRGSGGTYEQYFGPGTRLTVT.